One sample yielded the 28 T cell receptor beta chains listed below, sequenced in a study of spatial heterogeneity in lung cancer. Study-level points and caveats: Expanded intratumoral alpha and beta TCR counts tracked tumor mutation counts.

TCRdb analysed the 5' RACE reads with MiXCR anew, one entry per CDR3 protein. The sample shows over 25,000 distinct CDR3 sequences, just over 7% of them seen only once. Time point denoted: sample taken at primary tumor resection. The antigens for these receptors are not known. The material sequenced was lung tumor tissue, taken at surgery. The source of these receptors is a male donor with early-stage non-small cell lung cancer.

This clonotype was seen at least ten times. CDR3 nucleotide sequence: TGTGCCAGCAGACTCCAGGGCGGCGGCACTGAAGCTTTCTTT. As protein: CASRLQGGGTEAFF. V usage is TRBV6-5 and J usage is TRBJ1-1; D is possibly TRBD1 (5 bases). The germline V gene has CDR1 MNHEY and CDR2 SVGAGI. The length of the CDR3 is 14 residues. The V end was cut by 6 bases, the J end by 4 bases, with 15 bases between.

This clonotype was seen ten or more times. This chain joins TRBV6-2 or TRBV6-3 and TRBJ1-2; the D is unclear. Trimming shortened V by 8 bases and J by 4 bases, and 5 bases separated the two germline ends. CDR3 length equals 10 residues. Germline V lookup: CDR1 MNHEY, CDR2 SVGEGT. The CDR3 nucleotides are TGTGCCAGCGGGGTCTATGGCTACACCTTC. This encodes CASGVYGYTF.

This clonotype qualifies as medium-sized. J is TRBJ1-1 and V is TRBV6-5; TRBD1 agrees at 7 bases. CDR3 length: 14 amino acids. Germline CDR1 MNHEY, CDR2 SVGAGI. V dropped 6 bases and J dropped 8; count of bases not matched to a gene: 12. The CDR3 sequence is CASRRPQGESEAFF. In DNA, the CDR3 is TGTGCCAGCAGAAGGCCCCAGGGGGAATCAGAAGCTTTCTTT.

The rearrangement uses TRBV7-9 and TRBJ2-7; 11 positions agree with TRBD2. Germline CDR1 is SEHNR and CDR2 is FQNEAQ (reference sequence). CDR3 length equals 17 residues. V trimming: 4 bases; J trimming: 5 bases; junction bases outside the gene matches: 13. CDR3 sequence reads: CASSSGLAVFLGDEQYF. CDR3 sequence (DNA): TGTGCCAGCAGCTCGGGACTAGCGGTATTCTTGGGAGACGAGCAGTACTTC. The entire variable domain, with the rest obtained from reference TRBV7-9 and TRBJ2-7, is as follows: DTGVSQNPRHKITKRGQNVTFRCDPISEHNRLYWYRQTLGQGPEFLTYFQNEAQLEKSRLLSDRFSAERPKGSFSTLEIQRTEQGDSAMYLCASSSGLAVFLGDEQYFGPGTRLTVT.

A few counts support this clonotype. The V call is TRBV7-2, the J call TRBJ2-5; 11 bases align to TRBD2. With 2 bases clipped from V and 4 bases from J, the junction kept 3 bases outside the gene matches. Germline V lookup: CDR1 SGHTA, CDR2 FQGNSA. CDR3 length: 15 residues. CDR3 protein: CASSLNSGGAETQYF. CDR3 in DNA: TGTGCCAGCAGCTTAAATAGCGGGGGGGCAGAGACCCAGTACTTC.

This clonotype has a handful of counts. The rearrangement uses TRBV20-1 and TRBJ1-2, with 8 nucleotides matching TRBD1. From germline, CDR1 is DFQATT and CDR2 SNEGSKA (reference sequence). The V and J ends lost 6 bases and 4 bases, in that order; junction bases with no gene match: 10. The CDR3 runs 14 residues. The CDR3 is CSADDRGSAYGYTF. The CDR3 nucleotides read TGCAGTGCGGATGACAGGGGTTCCGCCTATGGCTACACCTTC.

This clonotype was counted ten times or more. The chain has TRBV5-1 and TRBJ2-2; D gene unclear. The V end lost 6 bases, the J end lost 6 bases, and 12 bases lay between the germline ends. The CDR3 spans 13 residues. The germline V gene encodes CDR1 SGHRS and CDR2 YFSETQ. CDR3 region: CASTVFLPGELFF. In DNA, the CDR3 is TGCGCCAGCACGGTCTTTTTACCCGGGGAGCTGTTTTTT.

This clonotype came up a few times. For the CDR3, the DNA is TGTGCCAGCAGCTTAGCCAGAGGGACAGTCTATGGCTACACCTTC. It translates to CASSLARGTVYGYTF. V and J are TRBV7-8 and TRBJ1-2; 7 nucleotides match TRBD1. The CDR3 totals 15 residues. The trim removed 0 bases at V and 4 bases at J, leaving 5 bases unmatched. CDR1 and CDR2 from the germline V gene are SGHVS and FQNEAQ.

In this sample, this clonotype turned up a few times. The chain recombines TRBV7-2 with TRBJ2-2, with D possibly matching TRBD2 (6 bases). In germline, CDR1 is SGHTA, CDR2 FQGNSA. The CDR3 runs to 17 residues. The V gene lost 5 bases and the J gene lost 6 bases, with 22 bases spanning the gap. Here the CDR3 DNA reads TGTGCCAGCAGCCGCCGCGGGGTTAGCGCGCTTGCCGGGGAGCTGTTTTTT. Its protein product is CASSRRGVSALAGELFF.

A few counts support this clonotype. The chain uses TRBV13 and TRBJ2-7, with D unclear. The CDR3 consists of 15 residues. Trimming cost V 5 bases and J 4 bases, with 18 bases left between them. The V gene's germline CDR1 is PRHDT and CDR2 FYEKMQ (reference sequence). DNA of the CDR3: TGTGCCAGCAGCCCCAGAGAGACTGGGCCATACGAGCAGTACTTC. This encodes CASSPRETGPYEQYF.

This clonotype was seen more than once but under ten times. J is TRBJ2-3 and V is TRBV28; 7 nucleotides agree with TRBD1. This CDR3 has 14 amino acids. Per the germline V gene, CDR1 is MDHEN and CDR2 is SYDVKM. Trimming cost V 9 bases and J 6 bases; bases outside gene matches: 12. CDR3 DNA sequence: TGTGCCAGTTCCGGGACAGAAAGGAGGGATACGCAGTATTTT. This sequence encodes CASSGTERRDTQYF. Full variable domain (remainder filled in from reference TRBV28 and TRBJ2-3): DVKVTQSSRYLVKRTGEKVFLECVQDMDHENMFWYRQDPGLGLRLIYFSYDVKMKEKGDIPEGYSVSREKKERFSLILESASTNQTSMYLCASSGTERRDTQYFGPGTRLTVL.

By sample share, this clonotype is medium-sized. The chain combines TRBV5-6 with TRBJ1-2; D unresolved. Trimming removed 4 bases at V and 1 base at J, with 14 bases between. The CDR3 has 15 amino acids. Germline lookup yields CDR1 SGHDT and CDR2 YYEEEE. CDR3 DNA: TGTGCCAGCAGCCCGAGGTTGCTGGGTAACTATGGCTACACCTTC. Its protein is CASSPRLLGNYGYTF. The complete variable domain, with remaining parts taken from reference TRBV5-6 and TRBJ1-2, reads DAGVTQSPTHLIKTRGQQVTLRCSPKSGHDTVSWYQQALGQGPQFIFQYYEEEERQRGNFPDRFSGHQFPNYSSELNVNALLLGDSALYLCASSPRLLGNYGYTFGSGTRLTVV.

This clonotype is medium-sized by share. This chain uses TRBV6-5 with TRBJ2-3, with D perhaps assigned TRBD1 or TRBD2 (5 bases each). The V end was cut by 0 bases, the J end by 2 bases, with 9 bases between. CDR1 is MNHEY and CDR2 is SVGAGI in the germline V gene. This CDR3 comprises 15 residues. The CDR3 coding sequence is TGTGCCAGCAGTTACTCGGGACCCCTCACAGATACGCAGTATTTT. Translating gives CASSYSGPLTDTQYF.

In its sample, this clonotype was seen many times. The chain combines TRBV14 with TRBJ1-1; D not certain. CDR3 length: 11 residues. Trimming shortened V by 1 base and J by 11 bases, and 8 bases separated the two germline ends. Germline V gene lookup returns CDR1 SGHDN and CDR2 FVKESK. CDR3 in DNA: TGTGCCAGCAGCCAAGGTGGGTCGGCTTTCTTT. It yields the protein CASSQGGSAFF. Full variable domain (remainder filled in from reference TRBV14 and TRBJ1-1): EAGVTQFPSHSVIEKGQTVTLRCDPISGHDNLYWYRRVMGKEIKFLLHFVKESKQDESGMPNNRFLAERTGGTYSTLKVQPAELEDSGVYFCASSQGGSAFFGQGTRLTVV.

This clonotype was picked up many times. V is TRBV5-6 and J is TRBJ2-1; possibly TRBD1 or TRBD2 for D (5 bases each). The V gene's germline CDR1 is SGHDT and CDR2 YYEEEE. Between the trimmed V and J ends, which lost 1 base and 9 bases, there was a span of 11 bases. CDR3 length: 13 amino acids. In DNA form, the CDR3 reads TGTGCCAGCAGCTTGTTAGGGGCGGGTGAGCAGTTCTTC. Its translation is CASSLLGAGEQFF.

This clonotype was detected ten times or more. The rearrangement links TRBV5-6 to TRBJ2-3, with D perhaps matching TRBD1 (5 bases). The CDR3 runs 13 residues. V lost 3 bases, J lost 4 bases, and 9 bases lay in between. Germline assignment: CDR1 SGHDT and CDR2 YYEEEE. The CDR3 region is CASSSGFADTQYF. The CDR3 DNA reads as TGTGCCAGCAGCTCAGGGTTTGCAGATACGCAGTATTTT. The full variable domain, in which reference TRBV5-6 and TRBJ2-3 provide the parts outside the CDR3, is DAGVTQSPTHLIKTRGQQVTLRCSPKSGHDTVSWYQQALGQGPQFIFQYYEEEERQRGNFPDRFSGHQFPNYSSELNVNALLLGDSALYLCASSSGFADTQYFGPGTRLTVL.

The chain joins TRBV7-2 to TRBJ2-7; 8 bases fit TRBD1. V lost 4 bases, J lost 2 bases, and 7 bases stayed unmatched. This CDR3 is 15 amino acids long. CDR1 is SGHTA and CDR2 is FQGNSA in the germline V gene. As DNA, the CDR3 is TGTGCCAGCAGCTCCCGGACAGGGAAACCCTACGAGCAGTACTTC. It specifies CASSSRTGKPYEQYF.

In its sample, this clonotype was seen many times. This chain links TRBV7-2 with TRBJ2-2; D is possibly TRBD2 (6 bases). This CDR3 spans 17 amino acids. Germline assignment: CDR1 SGHTA and CDR2 FQGNSA. Trimming shortened V by 3 bases and J by 4 bases, and 18 bases separated the two germline ends. CDR3 DNA: TGTGCCAGCAGCTTGAGGGCGGGGTCGCTCCTCACCGGGGAGCTGTTTTTT. Amino acid sequence: CASSLRAGSLLTGELFF.

V is TRBV25-1 and J is TRBJ1-6; unclear D gene. The V and J ends lost 0 bases and 4 bases respectively, with 7 bases between them. The CDR3 spans 15 residues. Germline CDR1 MGHDK, CDR2 SYGVNS. The CDR3 nucleotides read TGTGCCAGCAGTGAATATACGGGGTATAATTCACCCCTCCACTTT. Translating gives CASSEYTGYNSPLHF.

This clonotype was recorded at least ten times. The chain's CDR3 is CASSLVGRSNTGELFF. CDR3 DNA sequence: TGTGCCAGCAGTTTAGTGGGCAGGTCGAACACCGGGGAGCTGTTTTTT. V is TRBV28 and J is TRBJ2-2; D ambiguous. The CDR3 totals 16 residues. Trimming left V 2 bases short and J 0 bases short, with 10 bases between. CDR1 MDHEN and CDR2 SYDVKM come from the germline V gene.

The sample holds a few counts of this clonotype. The rearrangement links TRBV20-1 to TRBJ1-2, with 9 bases fitting TRBD1. The V and J ends lost 4 bases and 1 base, in that order; junction bases with no gene match: 1. CDR1 is DFQATT and CDR2 is SNEGSKA in the germline V gene (reference sequence). CDR3 length: 13 residues. The DNA for the CDR3 is TGCAGTGCTAAGGACAGGGGTAACTATGGCTACACCTTC. Translation gives CSAKDRGNYGYTF.

This clonotype was observed at least ten times. The V and J genes are TRBV10-3 and TRBJ2-7, with TRBD1 matching over 9 bases. Germline CDR1 and CDR2: ENHRY and SYGVKD. The trim removed 11 bases at V and 4 bases at J, leaving 9 bases unmatched. This CDR3 is 13 amino acids long. CDR3 loop: CAALGQGSYEQYF. The CDR3 coding sequence is TGTGCCGCCTTGGGACAGGGATCGTACGAGCAGTACTTC.

This clonotype was recorded many times. This chain uses TRBV5-1 with TRBJ1-6; TRBD1 might be the D (6 bases). Trimming took 0 bases from V and 12 from J, leaving 13 bases between them. Germline lookup yields CDR1 SGHRS and CDR2 YFSETQ. The CDR3 has 14 amino acids. CDR3 in amino acids: CASSLEGGREPLHF. The CDR3 region has the DNA TGCGCCAGCAGCTTGGAAGGGGGAAGAGAACCCCTCCACTTT.

This clonotype has ten or more counts. V usage is TRBV7-2 and J usage is TRBJ2-3; D is tentatively TRBD1 or TRBD2 (5 bases each). Per the germline V gene, CDR1 is SGHTA and CDR2 is FQGNSA. The CDR3 loop spans 15 amino acids. V lost 5 bases, J lost 4 bases, and 16 bases lay in between. The CDR3 reads CASSPRGRGPDTQYF. CDR3 DNA: TGTGCCAGCAGCCCCCGGGGTAGGGGACCAGATACGCAGTATTTT.

This clonotype was recorded many times. The genes are TRBV4-3 and TRBJ2-5, with 7 nucleotides matching TRBD1. The V gene's germline CDR1 is LGHNA and CDR2 YSLEER. The junction had 4 bases not matched to a gene; V was cut back by 2 bases and J by 1 base. CDR3 length: 15 amino acids. The CDR3 region is CASSQHRDSQETQYF. CDR3 coding DNA: TGCGCCAGCAGCCAACACCGGGACAGCCAAGAGACCCAGTACTTC.

This clonotype occurred many times. The chain links TRBV7-2 to TRBJ2-7; 7 bases match TRBD1. This CDR3 has 14 amino acids. V was pared by 4 bases and J by 5 bases, with 8 bases of the junction left unmatched. Germline-derived CDR1 and CDR2 are SGHTA and FQGNSA. CDR3 nucleotide sequence: TGTGCCAGCAGCTCTTACAGGGGCCCCAACGAGCAGTACTTC. Protein product: CASSSYRGPNEQYF.

This sequence joins TRBV29-1 and TRBJ2-3; the D gene is possibly TRBD1 (5 bases). The CDR3 sequence is 13 residues long. The germline CDR1 and CDR2 sequences are SQVTM and ANQGSEA. CDR3 DNA sequence: TGCAGTGTGACAGAGTCTAGCACAGATACGCAGTATTTT. It is translated as CSVTESSTDTQYF.

This CDR3 reads CASSPGIRGWLAGTYEQYF. As DNA, the CDR3 is TGTGCCAGCTCACCAGGTATTAGAGGGTGGCTAGCGGGAACCTACGAGCAGTACTTC. The rearrangement joins TRBV18 to TRBJ2-7, with 9 bases aligning to TRBD2. Germline V gene data show CDR1 as KGHSH and CDR2 as LQKENI. V shed 2 bases and J 2 bases; nucleotides not matched to a gene: 16. CDR3 length equals 19 residues. The complete variable domain, with remaining parts taken from reference TRBV18 and TRBJ2-7, reads NAGVMQNPRHLVRRRGQEARLRCSPMKGHSHVYWYRQLPEEGLKFMVYLQKENIIDESGMPKERFSAEFPKEGPSILRIQQVVRGDSAAYFCASSPGIRGWLAGTYEQYFGPGTRLTVT.